The 20 T cell receptor beta chains below were found in one sample sequenced in a study of T cells in Graves' hyperthyroidism and ophthalmopathy. RNA transcripts gave rise to amplified TCR beta CDR3 regions. The HTBI primer set drove a first-round RT-PCR of the TCR CDR3. MiXCR, run by TCRdb on the multiplex PCR reads, gives a single entry per CDR3 protein. The table shows 200,000 to 300,000 distinct CDR3 sequences, with 24% occurring only once. Sequenced sample: blood. These TCRs come from a woman aged 40 to 50 with Graves' ophthalmopathy.

This clonotype appeared many times. This chain joins TRBV20-1 and TRBJ2-7; 12 bases match TRBD2. This CDR3 region has 14 residues. J gave up 5 bases and V 3 bases, and 5 bases lay outside the gene matches. CDR1 and CDR2 from the germline V gene are DFQATT and SNEGSKA (reference sequence). In DNA, the CDR3 is TGCAGTGCTAGCAGGACTAGCGGGAATGACGAGCAGTACTTC. This encodes CSASRTSGNDEQYF.

Many counts were recorded for this clonotype. The chain combines TRBV20-1 with TRBJ1-5; possible D gene TRBD1, 6 bases. The germline V and J ends were trimmed by 5 bases and 5 bases, with 16 bases remaining between them. CDR3 length: 14 amino acids. The germline V gene has CDR1 DFQATT and CDR2 SNEGSKA (reference sequence). The CDR3 DNA is TGCAGTGCTGATATACAGGGTTCAGATCAGCCCCAGCATTTT. Amino acids: CSADIQGSDQPQHF.

This rearrangement joins TRBV15 to TRBJ2-7, with 7 nucleotides matching TRBD2. Germline CDR1 is LNHNV and CDR2 is YYDKDF (reference sequence). With 2 bases clipped from V and 5 bases from J, the junction kept 6 bases outside the gene matches. CDR3 length: 14 residues. Here the CDR3 DNA reads TGTGCCACCAGCAGAACCGGGAGGTCCGACGAGCAGTACTTC. Amino acid sequence: CATSRTGRSDEQYF.

This clonotype occurred many times. The genes are TRBV19 and TRBJ1-5, with D unclear. Looked up from germline, CDR1 is LNHDA and CDR2 is SQIVND (reference sequence). The CDR3 contains 15 residues. Trimming removed 3 bases at V and 0 bases at J, with 9 bases between. In DNA form, the CDR3 reads TGTGCCAGTAGTATGGCAGCTTATAGCAATCAGCCCCAGCATTTT. It codes for CASSMAAYSNQPQHF.

This clonotype has a count of ten or more. The genes are TRBV20-1 and TRBJ2-7; no clear D. Germline V gives CDR1 DFQATT, CDR2 SNEGSKA (reference sequence). The ends were cut back, 0 bases at V and 2 bases at J, with 5 bases in the middle. This CDR3 is built from 12 residues. CDR3 sequence reads: CSARDLTYEQYF. The CDR3, as DNA: TGCAGTGCTAGAGATTTAACCTACGAGCAGTACTTC.

Notes on this clonotype: This may arise from a read error, as a much more abundant clone is one base away. This rearrangement joins TRBV6-5 to TRBJ1-5; 8 nucleotides line up with TRBD1. Germline lookup yields CDR1 MNHEY and CDR2 SVGAGI. J was trimmed by 7 bases and V by 3 bases; bases with no gene match: 2. The CDR3 totals 13 residues. In DNA, the CDR3 is TGTGCCAGCAGTTATACAGGGGGACAGCCCCAGCATTTT. Protein product: CASSYTGGQPQHF.

The table lists this clonotype with many counts. The rearrangement joins TRBV14 to TRBJ1-1, with 7 bases fitting TRBD1. The germline gives CDR1 SGHDN, CDR2 FVKESK. The J segment lost 8 bases and the V segment lost 4 bases, leaving 7 bases of the junction unmatched. This CDR3 is built from 13 residues. The CDR3 nucleotides read TGTGCCAGCAGCCCACAGGGGCGTGCCGAAGCTTTCTTT. This codes for CASSPQGRAEAFF.

Ten or more counts support this clonotype. The chain couples TRBV10-3 to TRBJ1-1; no clear D gene. V dropped 6 bases and J dropped 1 base, with 15 bases sitting between them. Per germline, CDR1 ENHRY and CDR2 SYGVKD. This CDR3 has 15 amino acids. CDR3 nucleotides: TGTGCCATCAGCAAGGTTATCTGGGGGAACACTGAAGCTTTCTTT. This codes for CAISKVIWGNTEAFF.

The chain combines TRBV18 with TRBJ1-5, with 10 nucleotides matching TRBD1. This CDR3 comprises 15 residues. Germline loops: CDR1 KGHSH, CDR2 LQKENI. V lost 5 bases and J lost 5; bases outside the gene matches: 6. CDR3 sequence reads: CASSWDRGPYQPQHF. CDR3 nucleotides: TGTGCCAGCTCATGGGACAGGGGCCCATATCAGCCCCAGCATTTT.

This clonotype appeared a few times. The gene calls are TRBV7-9 and TRBJ2-2; D unresolved. The ends were cut back, 5 bases at V and 6 bases at J, with 13 bases in the middle. The CDR3 is 14 amino acids. Germline CDR1 is SEHNR and CDR2 is FQNEAQ (reference sequence). This chain's CDR3 is CASSTWTDAGELFF. Here the CDR3 DNA reads TGTGCCAGCAGCACATGGACGGATGCCGGGGAGCTGTTTTTT. The full variable domain, its missing parts supplied by reference TRBV7-9 and TRBJ2-2, is DTGVSQNPRHKITKRGQNVTFRCDPISEHNRLYWYRQTLGQGPEFLTYFQNEAQLEKSRLLSDRFSAERPKGSFSTLEIQRTEQGDSAMYLCASSTWTDAGELFFGEGSRLTVL.

The rearrangement uses TRBV5-1 and TRBJ1-2, with D possibly matching TRBD1 (6 bases). Germline values: CDR1 SGHRS, CDR2 YFSETQ. This CDR3 spans 12 amino acids. V lost 0 bases and J 8 bases, leaving 8 bases between the germline ends. The CDR3 region has the DNA TGCGCCAGCAGCTTGGGGACAGAGGGCTACACCTTC. Translation: CASSLGTEGYTF. Drawing the rest from reference TRBV5-1 and TRBJ1-2, the complete variable domain is KAGVTQTPRYLIKTRGQQVTLSCSPISGHRSVSWYQQTPGQGLQFLFEYFSETQRNKGNFPGRFSGRQFSNSRSEMNVSTLELGDSALYLCASSLGTEGYTFGSGTRLTVV.

The sample holds many counts of this clonotype. The chain has TRBV2 and TRBJ1-6; D perhaps matches TRBD1 (6 bases). The CDR3 extends over 15 amino acids. Germline CDR1 is SNHLY and CDR2 is FYNNEI. Trimming pared 2 bases from V and 9 bases from J, leaving 14 bases between. CDR3 bases: TGTGCCAGCAGTGAATTAGGGGACATTTTTTCACCCCTCCACTTT. Protein product: CASSELGDIFSPLHF.

The chain recombines TRBV28 with TRBJ1-2; 8 nucleotides agree with TRBD1. The V segment lost 2 bases and the J segment 0 bases; nucleotides outside the gene matches: 11. Germline V gene lookup returns CDR1 MDHEN and CDR2 SYDVKM. The CDR3 consists of 18 residues. The CDR3 DNA follows: TGTGCCAGCAGTTTAATGAGGACAGGGCCTATTCCTAACTATGGCTACACCTTC. Its translation is CASSLMRTGPIPNYGYTF.

This clonotype came up many times. The gene calls are TRBV20-1 and TRBJ2-7, with unresolved D. V lost 1 base and J 2 bases, leaving 6 bases between the germline ends. Germline V gene sequence: CDR1 DFQATT, CDR2 SNEGSKA (reference sequence). The CDR3 sequence is 12 residues long. The CDR3 region has the DNA TGCAGTGCTAGAGGTCCTGCCTACGAGCAGTACTTC. Translation: CSARGPAYEQYF.

This clonotype was counted many times. The chain recombines TRBV6-5 with TRBJ1-6; unclear D gene. V lost 2 bases and J 2 bases, leaving 10 bases between the germline ends. Per germline, CDR1 MNHEY and CDR2 SVGAGI. The CDR3 has 16 amino acids. The CDR3 here is CASSYEATPYNSPLHF. CDR3 coding DNA: TGTGCCAGCAGTTACGAGGCGACCCCCTATAATTCACCCCTCCACTTT.

V usage is TRBV7-2 and J usage is TRBJ2-7; TRBD1 might be the D (6 bases). CDR3 size: 14 residues. V was pared by 1 base and J by 2 bases, with 9 bases between. Germline CDR1 reads SGHTA; CDR2 reads FQGNSA. The CDR3 loop is CASSLGTVAYEQYF. CDR3 nucleotides: TGTGCCAGCAGCTTAGGGACAGTCGCCTACGAGCAGTACTTC.

This clonotype was recorded at least ten times. This chain joins TRBV30 and TRBJ1-3, with D perhaps matching TRBD1 (6 bases). The germline CDR1 and CDR2 sequences are GTSNPN and SVGIG (reference sequence). With 0 bases removed from V and 0 bases from J, the gap between germline ends came to 12 bases. The CDR3 loop spans 16 amino acids. The CDR3 sequence is CAWSVQQGSSGNTIYF. For the CDR3, the DNA is TGTGCCTGGAGTGTACAGCAGGGGAGCTCTGGAAACACCATATATTTT.

Many counts were recorded for this clonotype. The J gene is TRBJ2-5, the V gene TRBV6-5; 9 positions agree with TRBD1. Losses at the gene ends were 4 bases for V and 3 bases for J; bases not matched to a gene: 3. Germline V gives CDR1 MNHEY, CDR2 SVGAGI. The CDR3 has 14 residues. The CDR3 region is CASSWGQGEETQYF. The CDR3 nucleotides are TGTGCCAGCAGTTGGGGACAGGGAGAAGAGACCCAGTACTTC.

This clonotype was seen at least ten times. This chain links TRBV3-1 with TRBJ2-5; possibly TRBD2 for D (5 bases). The V gene lost 3 bases and the J gene lost 4 bases, with 9 bases spanning the gap. The CDR3 extends over 13 amino acids. Germline lookup yields CDR1 LGHDT and CDR2 YNNKEL (reference sequence). The CDR3 is CASSHLAGETQYF. The CDR3, as DNA: TGTGCCAGCAGCCACCTAGCAGGAGAGACCCAGTACTTC.

This rearrangement joins TRBV6-1 to TRBJ2-2; D may be TRBD2 (5 bases). The germline CDR1 and CDR2 sequences are MNHNS and SASEGT. Trimming left V 0 bases short and J 6 bases short, with 14 bases between. This CDR3 spans 16 amino acids. CDR3 region: CASSEALRWEPGELFF. CDR3 DNA: TGTGCCAGCAGTGAAGCGCTACGGTGGGAGCCCGGGGAGCTGTTTTTT.